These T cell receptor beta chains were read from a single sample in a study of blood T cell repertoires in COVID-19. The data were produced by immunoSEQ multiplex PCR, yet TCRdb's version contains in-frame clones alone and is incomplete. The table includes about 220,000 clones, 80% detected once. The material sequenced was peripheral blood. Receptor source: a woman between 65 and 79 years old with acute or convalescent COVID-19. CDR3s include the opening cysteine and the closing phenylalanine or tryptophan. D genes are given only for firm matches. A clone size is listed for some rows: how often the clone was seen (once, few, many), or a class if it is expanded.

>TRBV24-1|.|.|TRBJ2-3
TGTGCCACCAGTGATGCCCTAGGCACAGATACGCAGTATTTT
CATSDALGTDTQYF
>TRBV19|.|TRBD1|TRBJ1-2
TGTGCCAGTAGCACCCTTTACGGGACAGTCTATGGCTACACCTTC
CASSTLYGTVYGYTF
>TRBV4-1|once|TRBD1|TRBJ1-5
TGCGCCAGCAGCCTACAGGGGGCTAGCAATCAGCCCCAGCATTTT
CASSLQGASNQPQHF
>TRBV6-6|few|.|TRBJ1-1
TGTGCCAGCACGAAGCGTAACACTGAAGCTTTCTTT
CASTKRNTEAFF
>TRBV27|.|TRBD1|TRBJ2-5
TGTGCCAGCAGTTTAGGAGGGACAGGCCTCGTGGAGACCCAGTACTTC
CASSLGGTGLVETQYF
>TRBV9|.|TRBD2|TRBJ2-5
TGTGCCAGCAGCGGGACTAGCGGGGGGGCGGAGACCCAGTACTTC
CASSGTSGGAETQYF
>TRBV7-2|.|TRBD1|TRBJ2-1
TGTGCCAGCAGCTTAGTTTGGCAGGGGGCGTATGAGCAGTTCTTC
CASSLVWQGAYEQFF
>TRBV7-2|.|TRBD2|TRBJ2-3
TGTGCCAGCAGCTTGGCGGGCGGGGGGGCAGTTGAGCAGTATTTT
CASSLAGGGAVEQYF
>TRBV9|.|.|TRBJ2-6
TGTGCCAGCAGCCCTTATTCCGGCGGAGTCCTGACTTTC
CASSPYSGGVLTF
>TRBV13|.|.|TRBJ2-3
TGTGCCAGCAGCTTCGGGGGGCTTCTCACAGATACGCAGTATTTT
CASSFGGLLTDTQYF
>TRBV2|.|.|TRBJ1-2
TGTGCCAGCAGTGAACGGGGTCTCGCGGGGGGCTACACCTTC
CASSERGLAGGYTF
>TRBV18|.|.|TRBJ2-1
TGTGCCAGCTCACCACCGGCAGGGGCAACCTACAATGAGCAGTTCTTC
CASSPPAGATYNEQFF
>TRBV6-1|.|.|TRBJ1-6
TGTGCCAGCAGTGAAGACGACACTCCCCTCCACTTT
CASSEDDTPLHF
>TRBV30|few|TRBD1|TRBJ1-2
TGTGCCTGGAAGTACGGACAGGGAGGAAATGGCTACACCTTC
CAWKYGQGGNGYTF
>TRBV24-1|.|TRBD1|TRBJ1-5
TGTGCCACCAGTGATCCCGGACAGGCAGGGGATCAGCCCCAGCATTTT
CATSDPGQAGDQPQHF
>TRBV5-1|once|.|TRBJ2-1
TGCGCCTCAAAAACGTTCGACAGATCGCGCAATGAGCAGTTCTTC
CASKTFDRSRNEQFF
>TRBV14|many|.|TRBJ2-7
TGTGCCAGCAGCCAACTACAGGGCAGAGGCGAGCAGTACTTC
CASSQLQGRGEQYF
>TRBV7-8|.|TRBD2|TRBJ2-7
TGTGCCAGCAGCTCCTCAGGAGCGGGGGGGGTTGAGCAGTACTTC
CASSSSGAGGVEQYF
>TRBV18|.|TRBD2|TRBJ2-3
TGTGCCAGCTCACTTACCGGGACTAGGGGAGATACGCAGTATTTT
CASSLTGTRGDTQYF
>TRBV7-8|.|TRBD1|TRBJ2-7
TGTGCCAGCAGACTCGGTGTGGGACAGGGAAGCGAGCAGTACTTC
CASRLGVGQGSEQYF
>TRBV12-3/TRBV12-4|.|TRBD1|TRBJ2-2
TGTGCCAGCAGTTTGGACAGGCCCGGGGAGCTGTTTTTT
CASSLDRPGELFF
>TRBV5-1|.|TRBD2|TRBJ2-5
TGCGCCAGCAGGCAAGCTAGCGGGAGGGAGACCCAGTACTTC
CASRQASGRETQYF
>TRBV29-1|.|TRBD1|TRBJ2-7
TGCAGCGTTGTTAAGGGACAGGGATCCTACGAGCAGTACTTC
CSVVKGQGSYEQYF
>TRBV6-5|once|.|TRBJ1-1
TGTGCCAGCAGTTGGACCGGTTTGGGGCGAGCTTTCTTT
CASSWTGLGRAFF
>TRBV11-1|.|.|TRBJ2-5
TGTGCCAGCAGGCCCGCCAGCCAAGAGACCCAGTACTTC
CASRPASQETQYF
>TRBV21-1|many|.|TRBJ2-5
TGTGCCAGCAGCCTACCGGGACTAGCGGGTCAAGAGACCCAGTACTTC
CASSLPGLAGQETQYF
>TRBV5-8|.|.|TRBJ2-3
TGTGCCAGCAGCCTTAGAAGGGGCCGCACAGATACGCAGTATTTT
CASSLRRGRTDTQYF
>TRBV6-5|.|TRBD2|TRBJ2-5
TGTGCCAGCAGTTACTCTGCTAGCGGGGGGGCAGAGACCCAGTACTTC
CASSYSASGGAETQYF
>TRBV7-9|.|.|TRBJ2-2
TGTGCCAGCAGCCCAAGACAGCTCCGAGGCACCGGGGAGCTGTTTTTT
CASSPRQLRGTGELFF
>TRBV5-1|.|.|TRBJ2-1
TGCGCCAGCGGCACCGAGGTGCGGTACAATGAGCAGTTCTTC
CASGTEVRYNEQFF
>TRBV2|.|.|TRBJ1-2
TGTGCCAGCAATCGACAAAACTATGGCTACACCTTC
CASNRQNYGYTF
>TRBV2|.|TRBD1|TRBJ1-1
TGTGCCAGCAGTGTAGGACAGACAGGGACTGCTGAAGCTTTCTTT
CASSVGQTGTAEAFF
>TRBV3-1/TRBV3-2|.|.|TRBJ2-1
TGTGCCAGCAGCTCTGCTGGGGGGAATGAGCAGTTCTTC
CASSSAGGNEQFF
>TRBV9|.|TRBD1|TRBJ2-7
TGTGCCAGCAGCGCCAGACCGGACAGGGGTTATGAGCAGTACTTC
CASSARPDRGYEQYF
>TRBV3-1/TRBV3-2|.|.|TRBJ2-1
TGTGCCAGCAGCCAAGATCTAGCGAGGTCCTACAATGAGCAGTTCTTC
CASSQDLARSYNEQFF
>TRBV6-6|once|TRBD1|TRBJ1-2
TGTGCCAGCAGTTACGAGGGGGCTGCTGGCTACACCTTC
CASSYEGAAGYTF
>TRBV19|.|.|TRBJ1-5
TGTGCCAGTAGTGTCAGGGTGAATCAGCCCCAGCATTTT
CASSVRVNQPQHF
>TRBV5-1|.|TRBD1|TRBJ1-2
TGCGCCAGCAGCTTGGGGGACAGGCGTGACGGAGGTGGCTACACCTTC
CASSLGDRRDGGGYTF
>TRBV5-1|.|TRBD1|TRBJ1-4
TGCGCCAGCAGCTTGGGGACAGGGGTTGAAAAACTGTTTTTT
CASSLGTGVEKLFF
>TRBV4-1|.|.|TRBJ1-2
TGCGCCAGCAGCCAAGACGGTCGGGGGGCTTGGGGCTACACCTTC
CASSQDGRGAWGYTF
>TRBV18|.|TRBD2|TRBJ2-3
TGTGCCAGCTCATCGAACATTGAGACTAGCGGGGGGCCGACGATTAGCACAGATACGCAGTATTTT
CASSSNIETSGGPTISTDTQYF
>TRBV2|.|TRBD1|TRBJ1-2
TGTGCCAGCAGCACGGGACAGGCCTATGGCTACACCTTC
CASSTGQAYGYTF
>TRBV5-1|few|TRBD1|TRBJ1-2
TGCGCCAGCAGCCCCACCGGACAGGGTGGTGGCTACACCTTC
CASSPTGQGGGYTF
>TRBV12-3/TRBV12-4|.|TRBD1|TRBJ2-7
TGTGCCAGCAGACGGACAGGGGGCCGCGAGCAGTACTTC
CASRRTGGREQYF
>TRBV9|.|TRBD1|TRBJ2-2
TGTGCCAGCAGCTTTGGACAGGGTAATGCCGGGGAGCTGTTTTTT
CASSFGQGNAGELFF
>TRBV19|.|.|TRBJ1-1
TGTGCCAGTAATCAGGGCTGGGGCACTGAAGCTTTCTTT
CASNQGWGTEAFF